A selection of T cell receptor beta chains follows, all from one sample in a study of radiotherapy plus CTLA-4 blockade in lung cancer. Some clones are missing from TCRdb's copy, which holds only in-frame ones; the method was immunoSEQ multiplex PCR. The sample records 80,000 to 100,000 clones, approximately 78% being singletons. The specimen comprised peripheral blood, sampled from a patient treated with radiotherapy plus ipilimumab. Source of these receptors: a human donor with non-small cell lung cancer who had a partial response to radiotherapy plus ipilimumab. Each CDR3 is given with its conserved first and last residue. Part of the rows lack a size; the others show once, few, many or a class for expanded clones.

>TRBV9|-
CASSVEQGVFEGGPNEQFF
>TRBV19|-
CASSIDRTRATNQPQHF
>TRBV30|-
CAWSVYERNQPQHF
>TRBV4-2|-
CASSRGTSGSPNTGELFF
>TRBV27|-
CASSLVSSYEQYF
>TRBV2|-
CASSEKGQEERAFF
>TRBV6-5|few
CASTLDGGGNEQYF
>TRBV27|-
CASSPLGQLGTEAFF
>TRBV6-1|-
CASSTRQGAGQPQHF
>TRBV5-3|-
CARSLPGDRDSGNTIYF
>TRBV7-2|-
CASSPDRFNQPQHF
>TRBV19|-
CASSILDRGGAGELFF
>TRBV15|-
CATSRPGRGGIDEQFF
>TRBV28|-
CASSFRDGTGLGYTF
>TRBV27|-
CASSRSGFYGYTF
>TRBV5-8|-
CASSFRQGTPFF
>TRBV4-1|-
CASSQEGAGYSNQPQHF
>TRBV27|-
CASSLKGQGAGTGELFF
>TRBV11-2|-
CASSLPGTGGYNEQFF
>TRBV20-1|-
CRPAGADGYTF
>TRBV14|-
CASSQADIYEQYF
>TRBV18|once
CASSTYGDRLETQYF